Presented here are 15 T cell receptor beta chains from one specimen sequenced in a study of OX40 agonist ivuxolimab in advanced cancers. Assay used: immunoSEQ multiplex PCR; TCRdb lists only in-frame clones, some missing. The sample carries tens of thousands of clones, over 80% recorded once. The material sequenced was CD4+ or CD8+ T cells sorted from blood, taken in a trial of the OX40 agonist ivuxolimab. The receptors here all came from an adult with an advanced solid tumor such as melanoma, head and neck, liver or kidney cancer.

The chain links TRBV6-4 to TRBJ1-1, with D unclear. V lost 10 bases and J lost 3, with 9 bases in between. This CDR3 has 11 amino acids. CDR1 and CDR2 from the germline V gene are MRHNA and SNTAGT. The CDR3 here is CATRQDTEAFF. As DNA, the CDR3 is TGTGCCACCAGACAAGACACTGAAGCTTTCTTT.

The rearrangement links TRBV6-5 to TRBJ1-1; possible D gene TRBD1, 5 bases. V gave up 5 bases and J gave up 0 bases, with 13 bases separating them. Germline V CDR1 and CDR2: MNHEY, SVGAGI. This CDR3 region has 15 residues. The CDR3 is CASSPRGDMNTEAFF. CDR3 DNA sequence: TGTGCCAGCAGTCCTCGAGGGGATATGAACACTGAAGCTTTCTTT.

V gene TRBV5-1 combines with J gene TRBJ2-1, with 7 bases lining up with TRBD2. The CDR3 is made up of 18 amino acids. Germline loops: CDR1 SGHRS, CDR2 YFSETQ. Trimming took 4 bases from V and 2 from J; bases not matched to a gene: 15. The CDR3 sequence: CASSPNKIERGTYNEQFF. The CDR3 DNA follows: TGCGCCAGCAGCCCGAACAAGATAGAGCGGGGTACCTACAATGAGCAGTTCTTC.

The chain's CDR3 is CASTGTGTSETQYF. DNA for the CDR3: TGTGCCAGCACCGGGACAGGGACGTCGGAGACCCAGTACTTC. The chain joins TRBV5-4 to TRBJ2-5, with TRBD1 matching 9 bases. The V segment lost 6 bases and the J segment 5 bases; nucleotides outside the gene matches: 8. The CDR3 is made up of 14 amino acids. CDR1 SGHNT and CDR2 YYREEE come from the germline V gene (reference sequence).

The chain couples TRBV29-1 to TRBJ2-7; TRBD2 matches 10 bases. The J call may not be correct, given that the DNA end is closer to TRBJ2-1. CDR1 is SQVTM and CDR2 is ANQGSEA in the germline V gene. The CDR3 length is 15 residues. CDR3 loop: CSVYGLAASYNEQFF. CDR3 nucleotides: TGCAGCGTTTACGGACTAGCGGCCTCCTACAATGAGCAGTTCTTC.

The chain couples TRBV10-3 to TRBJ1-3; D is ambiguous. Germline loops: CDR1 ENHRY, CDR2 SYGVKD. V dropped 0 bases and J dropped 7 bases, with 7 bases sitting between them. This CDR3 spans 13 amino acids. The CDR3 protein is CAISESGYNTIYF. The CDR3 DNA reads as TGTGCCATCAGTGAGTCAGGGTACAACACCATATATTTT.

CDR3 nucleotide sequence: TGTGCCAGCAGCGTAGATACTACCCGCTCCTACAATGAGCAGTTCTTC. This gives the protein CASSVDTTRSYNEQFF. The chain uses TRBV9 and TRBJ2-1; the D is unclear. CDR1 SGDLS and CDR2 YYNGEE come from the germline V gene. V dropped 0 bases and J dropped 0 bases, with 10 bases sitting between them. The length of the CDR3 is 16 residues.

On this clone itself: Relative to the germline gene, one junction end is altered; a read error may explain this. Other DNA sequences in the same sample also yield this CDR3. This chain uses TRBV7-2 with TRBJ2-1; a weak D match, TRBD2 (5 bases). The CDR3 covers 13 residues. Germline V gives CDR1 SGHTA, CDR2 FQGNSA. The chain's CDR3 is CASSLTKYNEQFF. The CDR3 DNA sequence: TGTGCCAGCAGCTTGACTAAGTACAATGAACAGTTCTTC. The whole variable domain, filled in from reference TRBV7-2 and TRBJ2-1, reads GAGVSQSPSNKVTEKGKDVELRCDPISGHTALYWYRQSLGQGLEFLIYFQGNSAPDKSGLPSDRFSAERTGGSVSTLTIQRTQQEDSAVYLCASSLTKYNEQFFGPGTRLTVL.

This clone came up once. The DNA for the CDR3 is TGTGCCAGCAGCGGACTAGATCACAATGAGCAGTTCTTC. As protein: CASSGLDHNEQFF. This chain connects TRBV6-6 to TRBJ2-1, with 7 bases identical to TRBD2. With V trimmed by 6 bases and J by 5 bases, 4 bases remained unmatched. CDR3 length: 13 amino acids. CDR1 is MNHNY and CDR2 is SVGAGI in the germline V gene (reference sequence).

The genes are TRBV13 and TRBJ2-3; 8 nucleotides match TRBD1. Germline loops: CDR1 PRHDT, CDR2 FYEKMQ (reference sequence). V gave up 5 bases and J gave up 2 bases; unmatched junction bases: 9. CDR3 size: 16 residues. The CDR3 region is CASSTRQGPSTDTQYF. The DNA of the CDR3 is TGTGCCAGCAGCACGCGACAGGGGCCGTCCACAGATACGCAGTATTTT.

The chain carries TRBV30 and TRBJ2-1, with TRBD2 matching 8 bases. Germline CDR1 reads GTSNPN; CDR2 reads SVGIG (reference sequence). The CDR3 contains 17 residues. J was trimmed by 9 bases and V by 5 bases; bases with no gene match: 21. In DNA form, the CDR3 reads TGTGCCTGGGGACCCCCTTTTGAGCGGGAGTTTAATGGTGAGCAGTTCTTC. Protein: CAWGPPFEREFNGEQFF.

CDR3 bases: TGTGCCAGCAGCTCTATGACAGGCTACGAGCAGTACTTC. Translation: CASSSMTGYEQYF. V and J are TRBV13 and TRBJ2-7, with D maybe TRBD1 (6 bases). The CDR3 extends over 13 amino acids. With 4 bases removed from V and 3 bases from J, the gap between germline ends came to 10 bases. From germline, CDR1 is PRHDT and CDR2 FYEKMQ (reference sequence).

V is TRBV2 and J is TRBJ2-7, with D possibly TRBD1 on 6 matching bases. V lost 6 bases and J lost 3, with 9 bases in between. The CDR3 loop spans 12 amino acids. The germline gives CDR1 SNHLY, CDR2 FYNNEI. This CDR3 is CASRDRNYEQYF. DNA for the CDR3: TGTGCCAGCAGAGACAGGAACTACGAGCAGTACTTC.

The V gene is TRBV6-6, the J gene TRBJ1-4, with 7 bases aligning to TRBD1. Trimming took 4 bases from V and 6 from J; bases not matched to a gene: 8. Germline V gene lookup returns CDR1 MNHNY and CDR2 SVGAGI (reference sequence). The CDR3 extends over 15 amino acids. For the CDR3, the DNA is TGTGCCAGCAGTTTACCTGAGGGGGCACATGAAAAACTGTTTTTT. The encoded protein is CASSLPEGAHEKLFF.

This clone was observed a handful of times. This chain connects TRBV6-5 to TRBJ2-5; 8 bases fit TRBD2. The CDR3 is made up of 14 amino acids. V was pared by 4 bases and J by 5 bases, with 6 bases of the junction left unmatched. CDR1 and CDR2 (germline): MNHEY, SVGAGI. DNA for the CDR3: TGTGCCAGCAGTTTTAGCGGGGCTACTGAGACCCAGTACTTC. Translation gives CASSFSGATETQYF.